This T cell receptor beta chain was identified in a study of blood T cell repertoires in COVID-19. The data were produced by immunoSEQ multiplex PCR, yet TCRdb's version contains in-frame clones alone and is incomplete. The profile covers more than 70,000 clones, with around 90% appearing a single time and about 5.3% taken by the ten largest. The germline V gene encodes CDR1 SGHNT and CDR2 YYREEE (reference sequence). The CDR3 loop spans 13 amino acids. V shed 0 bases and J shed 3 bases, with 6 bases lying between them. This chain links TRBV5-4 with TRBJ2-5; a possible D gene is TRBD2 (6 bases). The sample was peripheral blood. The sequence came from a man in his fifties or sixties with active COVID-19. The CDR3 DNA is TGTGCCAGCAGCTTGGGGAGGGAAGAGACCCAGTACTTC. It codes for CASSLGREETQYF.